Shown below are 30 T cell receptor beta chains from a single sample sequenced in a study of T cell responses to AZD1222 COVID-19 vaccine. Produced via immunoSEQ multiplex PCR; TCRdb's table is partial and in-frame only. The sample includes about 100,000 clones, around 90% of them seen just once. This sample comprised peripheral blood, obtained on day 0 of AZD1222 vaccination. These receptors were taken from an adult in good health.

Worth noting for this clone: Additional DNA sequences in this sample encode the identical CDR3. DNA for the CDR3: TGTGCCAGCAGTTTGGGGGAAAAACTGTTTTTT. This translates into CASSLGEKLFF. V gene TRBV12-3 or TRBV12-4 combines with J gene TRBJ1-4; no reliable D call. Trimming took 3 bases from V and 8 from J, leaving 4 bases between them. This CDR3 spans 11 amino acids.

V gene TRBV30 combines with J gene TRBJ1-6; D unclear. V lost 2 bases and J 7 bases, leaving 6 bases between the germline ends. The CDR3 has 12 amino acids. Germline V CDR1 and CDR2: GTSNPN, SVGIG (reference sequence). This chain's CDR3 is CAWSRQNSPLHF. The DNA for the CDR3 is TGTGCCTGGAGTCGGCAGAATTCACCCCTCCACTTT.

The J gene is TRBJ2-7, the V gene TRBV5-5, with TRBD1 matching over 10 bases. After removal of 5 bases from V and 1 base from J, the junction contained 3 bases not matched to a gene. This CDR3 contains 14 residues. CDR1 and CDR2 from the germline V gene are SGHKS and YYEKEE (reference sequence). The CDR3 DNA reads TGTGCCAGCAGTTGGGACAGGGGATCCTACGAGCAGTACTTC. It yields the protein CASSWDRGSYEQYF. The whole variable domain, remainder taken from reference TRBV5-5 and TRBJ2-7, is DAGVTQSPTHLIKTRGQQVTLRCSPISGHKSVSWYQQVLGQGPQFIFQYYEKEERGRGNFPDRFSARQFPNYSSELNVNALLLGDSALYLCASSWDRGSYEQYFGPGTRLTVT.

J is TRBJ1-5 and V is TRBV27, with D maybe TRBD1 (6 bases). Germline lookup yields CDR1 MNHEY and CDR2 SMNVEV (reference sequence). CDR3 size: 16 residues. The V and J ends lost 2 bases and 5 bases respectively, with 16 bases between them. CDR3 nucleotides: TGTGCCAGCAGTTTAGTATCAGGGGATGGGGATCAGCCCCAGCATTTT. Amino acid sequence: CASSLVSGDGDQPQHF.

The chain employs TRBV6-5 and TRBJ1-1, with no clear D. The CDR3 is made up of 14 amino acids. Germline CDR1 reads MNHEY; CDR2 reads SVGAGI. V lost 7 bases, J lost 4 bases, and 16 bases lay in between. This CDR3 reads CASTRAGYSTEAFF. The DNA of the CDR3 is TGTGCCAGCACCCGAGCGGGTTATTCCACTGAAGCTTTCTTT.

This chain uses TRBV9 with TRBJ1-4; possibly TRBD1 for D (5 bases). CDR1 is SGDLS and CDR2 is YYNGEE in the germline V gene. V was trimmed by 2 bases and J by 4 bases, leaving 12 bases between them. The CDR3 extends over 15 amino acids. CDR3 residues: CASSVRDGLNEKLFF. Here the CDR3 DNA reads TGTGCCAGCAGCGTTCGGGACGGTCTTAATGAAAAACTGTTTTTT.

The gene calls are TRBV10-3 and TRBJ1-1; no firm D call. Germline V gives CDR1 ENHRY, CDR2 SYGVKD. This CDR3 has 18 amino acids. V lost 0 bases, J lost 0 bases, and 17 bases lay in between. The CDR3 region is CAISESRGGVVMNTEAFF. DNA of the CDR3: TGTGCCATCAGTGAGTCGCGGGGTGGAGTGGTCATGAACACTGAAGCTTTCTTT.

As concerns this clone: It is unclear where the CDR3 begins or ends on the DNA, so no DNA is shown, and the CDR3 is as TCRdb lists it. This sequence joins TRBV29-1 and TRBJ1-5. The CDR3 spans 14 residues, counting both ends. Germline CDR1 is SQVTM and CDR2 is ANQGSEA. The CDR3 reads CSVRFGGENQPQHF.

This clone appeared a few times. The chain uses TRBV30 and TRBJ1-3; tentatively, D is TRBD1 (5 bases). Germline-derived CDR1 and CDR2 are GTSNPN and SVGIG (reference sequence). The ends were cut back, 7 bases at V and 2 bases at J, with 12 bases in the middle. The CDR3 is made up of 13 amino acids. CDR3: CASKTGAGNTIYF. The CDR3 DNA sequence: TGTGCCTCAAAAACGGGGGCTGGAAACACCATATATTTT.

This chain uses TRBV13 with TRBJ1-1; unclear D gene. This CDR3 comprises 14 residues. Germline V gene lookup returns CDR1 PRHDT and CDR2 FYEKMQ (reference sequence). The ends were cut back, 4 bases at V and 5 bases at J, with 14 bases in the middle. The chain's CDR3 is CASSSDGVETEAFF. CDR3 nucleotides: TGTGCCAGCAGCTCTGACGGAGTTGAAACTGAAGCTTTCTTT.

The chain's CDR3 is CASSLNLAGGRNEQFF. The CDR3 coding sequence is TGTGCCAGCAGCTTAAACTTAGCGGGAGGGCGGAATGAGCAGTTCTTC. The chain has TRBV7-2 and TRBJ2-1; 11 bases line up with TRBD2. The CDR3 covers 16 residues. Trimming at V came to 2 bases and at J to 7 bases, leaving 7 bases not matched to a gene. Germline-derived CDR1 and CDR2 are SGHTA and FQGNSA.

The chain carries TRBV18 and TRBJ1-1, with D uncertain. V was pared by 3 bases and J by 0 bases, with 11 bases between. CDR3 length: 15 amino acids. CDR1 and CDR2 from the germline V gene are KGHSH and LQKENI. CDR3 loop: CASSPSQIMNTEAFF. CDR3 in DNA: TGTGCCAGCTCACCTTCACAGATCATGAACACTGAAGCTTTCTTT.

This chain links TRBV30 with TRBJ1-3; D is perhaps TRBD1 (5 bases). V was shortened by 5 bases and J by 1 base, with 15 bases between the two germline ends. This CDR3 spans 15 amino acids. Germline CDR1 and CDR2: GTSNPN and SVGIG (reference sequence). The CDR3 here is CAWCRDFGSGNTIYF. Here the CDR3 DNA reads TGTGCCTGGTGCAGGGATTTCGGGTCTGGAAACACCATATATTTT.

This clone was detected only once. The V call is TRBV7-9, the J call TRBJ1-2; no clear D gene. From germline, CDR1 is SEHNR and CDR2 FQNEAQ (reference sequence). The V end lost 5 bases, the J end lost 5 bases, and 9 bases lay between the germline ends. This CDR3 contains 12 residues. CDR3 coding DNA: TGTGCCAGCAGCGCGCAGATATATGGCTACACCTTC. Encoded protein: CASSAQIYGYTF.

The chain couples TRBV16 to TRBJ2-6; 9 nucleotides match TRBD1. This CDR3 has 21 amino acids. V was pared by 2 bases and J by 0 bases, with 14 bases of the junction left unmatched. Germline CDR1 KGHSY, CDR2 FQNENV. The CDR3 spells CASSQGQGSSLEVSGANVLTF. In DNA, the CDR3 is TGTGCCAGCAGCCAAGGACAGGGGAGTAGTCTAGAAGTCTCTGGGGCCAACGTCCTGACTTTC.

The chain couples TRBV5-1 to TRBJ2-3; 11 bases are shared with TRBD2. This CDR3 contains 15 residues. Trimming removed 4 bases from V and 6 bases from J; junction bases left unmatched: 7. Germline values: CDR1 SGHRS, CDR2 YFSETQ. In DNA form, the CDR3 reads TGCGCCAGCAGCCCCGGGACTAGCGGCAAGGATACGCAGTATTTT. Its protein is CASSPGTSGKDTQYF.

Only one count was recorded for this clone. The chain uses TRBV3-1 (or the pseudogene TRBV3-2) and TRBJ1-2; weak D call: TRBD1 (6 bases). This CDR3 region has 13 residues. The ends were cut back, 3 bases at V and 8 bases at J, with 13 bases in the middle. Per germline, CDR1 LGHDT and CDR2 YNNKEL (reference sequence). This CDR3 reads CASSHGVGAGYTF. The DNA of the CDR3 is TGTGCCAGCAGCCACGGAGTGGGGGCGGGCTACACCTTC.

The chain links TRBV24-1 to TRBJ1-5; TRBD1 agrees at 7 bases. From germline, CDR1 is KGHDR and CDR2 SFDVKD. Losses at the gene ends were 5 bases for V and 4 bases for J; bases not matched to a gene: 7. The CDR3 totals 15 residues. This CDR3 reads CATSGRDSLNQPQHF. CDR3 DNA: TGTGCCACCAGTGGCCGGGACAGTCTAAATCAGCCCCAGCATTTT.

In DNA, the CDR3 is TGTGCCAGCCGGATGACAGCCCAAGGGGCCCAGTACTTC. Encoded protein: CASRMTAQGAQYF. The V call is TRBV2, the J call TRBJ2-5, with D possibly TRBD1 on 5 matching bases. V was cut by 8 bases and J by 9 bases, with 19 bases left in between. The CDR3 loop spans 13 amino acids. Germline V gene lookup returns CDR1 SNHLY and CDR2 FYNNEI.

V is TRBV28 and J is TRBJ1-2, with TRBD1 identical over 8 bases. The ends lost 10 bases at V and 4 bases at J; junction bases unmatched: 11. The CDR3 runs 14 residues. Germline V gene sequence: CDR1 MDHEN, CDR2 SYDVKM. In DNA, the CDR3 is TGTGCCACCACTGGGGACAGGCTATTCTATGGCTACACCTTC. This gives the protein CATTGDRLFYGYTF.

J is TRBJ1-1 and V is TRBV27, with 10 positions matching TRBD1. Germline CDR1 and CDR2: MNHEY and SMNVEV (reference sequence). Trimming cost V 6 bases and J 3 bases; bases outside gene matches: 4. The CDR3 extends over 14 amino acids. CDR3 bases: TGTGCCAGCAGCATGACAGGGGGCTACACTGAAGCTTTCTTT. Amino acid sequence: CASSMTGGYTEAFF.

This clone was counted once. The chain has TRBV28 and TRBJ1-6, with D possibly matching TRBD1 (5 bases). V was cut by 8 bases and J by 4 bases, with 21 bases left in between. CDR1 and CDR2 from the germline V gene are MDHEN and SYDVKM. The CDR3 length is 17 residues. The CDR3 coding sequence is TGTGCCAGCCTCGCCCAACAGGCGATGGGTTATAATTCACCCCTCCACTTT. Amino acid sequence: CASLAQQAMGYNSPLHF.

The chain has TRBV29-1 and TRBJ1-4, with a weak D call TRBD1 (6 bases). Germline assignment: CDR1 SQVTM and CDR2 ANQGSEA. This CDR3 is built from 13 residues. Trimming pared 7 bases from V and 7 bases from J, leaving 16 bases between. CDR3 nucleotide sequence: TGCAGCGCCAAACAGGGATTTAGTGAAAAACTGTTTTTT. Residues: CSAKQGFSEKLFF.

This clone is a singleton in its sample. This rearrangement joins TRBV14 to TRBJ1-2; no firm D call. V gave up 4 bases and J gave up 2 bases, with 8 bases separating them. This CDR3 comprises 13 residues. Germline V gives CDR1 SGHDN, CDR2 FVKESK. The CDR3 region is CASSPMDNYGYTF. Here the CDR3 DNA reads TGTGCCAGCAGCCCTATGGACAACTATGGCTACACCTTC.

As DNA, the CDR3 is TGTGCCAGTAGTATAGGACGTCAAATCTCAGGCTACACCTTC. Protein product: CASSIGRQISGYTF. The chain carries TRBV19 and TRBJ1-2; D remains ambiguous. Germline V gene data show CDR1 as LNHDA and CDR2 as SQIVND (reference sequence). This CDR3 is 14 amino acids long. Trimming removed 1 base at V and 8 bases at J, with 14 bases between.

This chain links TRBV18 with TRBJ2-5; 9 nucleotides match TRBD1. The CDR3 consists of 16 residues. V was clipped by 0 bases and J by 3 bases; unmatched bases: 5. In germline, CDR1 is KGHSH, CDR2 LQKENI. This CDR3 is CASSPPGQGGKETQYF. The CDR3 region has the DNA TGTGCCAGCTCACCACCGGGACAGGGAGGAAAAGAGACCCAGTACTTC.

The chain links TRBV7-2 to TRBJ2-3, with 7 bases aligning to TRBD2. Germline CDR1 and CDR2: SGHTA and FQGNSA. CDR3 length: 16 residues. Germline trimming cut 5 bases from V and 5 bases from J; bases unmatched to any gene: 13. CDR3 in amino acids: CASSTRAGVFGDTQYF. DNA of the CDR3: TGTGCCAGCAGCACGCGGGCGGGAGTTTTCGGAGATACGCAGTATTTT.

The J gene is TRBJ2-1, the V gene TRBV7-9; 8 bases are shared with TRBD2. CDR1 SEHNR and CDR2 FQNEAQ come from the germline V gene (reference sequence). The junction had 3 bases not matched to a gene; V was cut back by 1 base and J by 13 bases. The CDR3 spans 12 residues. CDR3 nucleotide sequence: TGTGCCAGCAGCTTAGAGGCGGGAGGTCAGTTCTTC. Amino acid sequence: CASSLEAGGQFF.

This chain connects TRBV5-1 to TRBJ1-2; the D gene is possibly TRBD1 (6 bases). The germline V gene encodes CDR1 SGHRS and CDR2 YFSETQ. CDR3 length: 12 residues. Trimming removed 8 bases at V and 8 bases at J, with 16 bases between. This CDR3 is CASTGRRGGYTF. CDR3 bases: TGCGCCAGTACAGGGAGGCGCGGCGGCTACACCTTC.

V usage is TRBV11-2 and J usage is TRBJ2-7; 9 nucleotides line up with TRBD1. From germline, CDR1 is SGHAT and CDR2 FQNNGV. J gave up 2 bases and V 6 bases, and 11 bases lay outside the gene matches. The CDR3 is 16 residues long. The CDR3 protein is CASSPLSRTGAYEQYF. The CDR3 DNA sequence: TGTGCCAGCAGTCCATTATCCAGGACAGGGGCCTACGAGCAGTACTTC.